These 14 T cell receptor beta chains were all obtained from the same sample, sequenced in a study of T cell responses to AZD1222 COVID-19 vaccine. Profiled with immunoSEQ multiplex PCR; TCRdb holds only in-frame clones, not every one. The sample records about 130,000 clones, over 80% being singletons. The starting material was peripheral blood, obtained on day 0 of AZD1222 vaccination. These receptors were collected from an adult in good health.

This chain joins TRBV4-1 and TRBJ1-2; TRBD1 is a possible D gene (5 bases). The germline V and J ends were trimmed by 6 bases and 6 bases, with 20 bases remaining between them. CDR3 size: 15 residues. Per the germline V gene, CDR1 is MGHRA and CDR2 is YSYEKL. The CDR3 loop reads CASRPGPSLGDGYTF. In DNA, the CDR3 is TGCGCCAGCAGACCCGGGCCCTCCCTGGGGGATGGCTACACCTTC.

The chain employs TRBV6-5 and TRBJ1-6, with a possible D match to TRBD1 (5 bases). V lost 5 bases and J lost 7, with 15 bases in between. CDR3 size: 15 residues. The germline V gene encodes CDR1 MNHEY and CDR2 SVGAGI. CDR3 DNA sequence: TGTGCCAGCAGTAACCTCCAGGGTAGGAATTCACCCCTCCACTTT. Translating gives CASSNLQGRNSPLHF.

This clone has a handful of counts. At one end, the junction sequence differs from germline, possibly due to a read error. In DNA, the CDR3 is TGCAGTGCTAGTCGTGTCGGCGTAGATAACTTC. Translation: CSASRVGVDNF. This chain joins TRBV20-1 and TRBJ1-2, with unresolved D. Looked up from germline, CDR1 is DFQATT and CDR2 is SNEGSKA (reference sequence). This CDR3 region has 11 residues.

V and J are TRBV15 and TRBJ1-2, with D possibly TRBD1 on 6 matching bases. This CDR3 spans 13 amino acids. Looked up from germline, CDR1 is LNHNV and CDR2 is YYDKDF (reference sequence). Trimming cost V 1 base and J 8 bases, with 11 bases left between them. The CDR3 DNA reads TGTGCCACCAGCAGAGGACAGGCTCGGGGCTACACCTTC. Protein: CATSRGQARGYTF.

This chain uses TRBV7-9 with TRBJ1-1; D is possibly TRBD1 (6 bases). The germline V and J ends were trimmed by 5 bases and 7 bases, with 17 bases remaining between them. The CDR3 runs to 14 residues. Germline CDR1 reads SEHNR; CDR2 reads FQNEAQ (reference sequence). This CDR3 reads CASSLYREPLEAFF. CDR3 DNA: TGTGCCAGCAGCCTCTACAGGGAGCCTCTTGAAGCTTTCTTT.

This sequence joins TRBV10-3 and TRBJ2-2, with TRBD1 as a possible D gene (5 bases). Between the trimmed V and J ends, which lost 8 bases and 1 base, there was a span of 14 bases. From germline, CDR1 is ENHRY and CDR2 SYGVKD. This CDR3 is 15 amino acids long. CDR3 region: CAISAGYQNTGELFF. Written as DNA, the CDR3 is TGTGCCATCTCCGCAGGGTACCAGAACACCGGGGAGCTGTTTTTT.

This chain joins TRBV2 and TRBJ2-1; TRBD2 might be the D (5 bases). Germline V CDR1 and CDR2: SNHLY, FYNNEI. The CDR3 runs 14 residues. The germline V and J ends were trimmed by 3 bases and 6 bases, with 12 bases remaining between them. The CDR3 nucleotides are TGTGCCAGCAGTGATCGGCTAGCCAGCAATGAGCAGTTCTTC. This sequence encodes CASSDRLASNEQFF.

The rearrangement links TRBV7-9 to TRBJ2-7, with 7 nucleotides matching TRBD2. Germline assignment: CDR1 SEHNR and CDR2 FQNEAQ (reference sequence). With 2 bases clipped from V and 0 bases from J, the junction kept 4 bases outside the gene matches. This CDR3 region has 15 residues. CDR3 region: CASSLTGGTSYEQYF. CDR3 in DNA: TGTGCCAGCAGCTTAACCGGGGGGACCTCCTACGAGCAGTACTTC. The full variable domain, with the rest looked up from reference TRBV7-9 and TRBJ2-7, is DTGVSQNPRHKITKRGQNVTFRCDPISEHNRLYWYRQTLGQGPEFLTYFQNEAQLEKSRLLSDRFSAERPKGSFSTLEIQRTEQGDSAMYLCASSLTGGTSYEQYFGPGTRLTVT.

The chain recombines TRBV4-2 with TRBJ1-6, with D possibly TRBD1 on 6 matching bases. Trimming removed 1 base from V and 8 bases from J, with 15 bases in between. This CDR3 contains 16 residues. CDR1 and CDR2 from the germline V gene are LGHNA and YNFKEQ. In DNA form, the CDR3 reads TGTGCCAGCAGCCAAGGGGCGGGGGGCAGTGATTCACCCCTCCACTTT. Residues: CASSQGAGGSDSPLHF.

V usage is TRBV18 and J usage is TRBJ2-1; no reliable D call. Germline lookup yields CDR1 KGHSH and CDR2 LQKENI. The V and J ends lost 2 bases and 7 bases respectively, with 18 bases between them. CDR3 length: 16 amino acids. CDR3 loop: CASSPISQQTKNEQFF. The CDR3 DNA follows: TGTGCCAGCTCACCAATCTCCCAGCAGACCAAGAATGAGCAGTTCTTC.

The rearrangement uses TRBV9 and TRBJ1-2; 7 bases align to TRBD1. This CDR3 region has 15 residues. Trimming removed 0 bases from V and 5 bases from J; junction bases left unmatched: 7. Germline CDR1 and CDR2: SGDLS and YYNGEE. DNA for the CDR3: TGTGCCAGCAGCGTAGTTCAGGGGGGATTATATGGCTACACCTTC. Its protein product is CASSVVQGGLYGYTF.

V gene TRBV3-1 (or the pseudogene TRBV3-2) combines with J gene TRBJ2-2; TRBD1 matches 10 bases. Germline lookup yields CDR1 LGHDT and CDR2 YNNKEL (reference sequence). The CDR3 spans 16 residues. V was pared by 0 bases and J by 6 bases, with 4 bases of the junction left unmatched. The CDR3 loop is CASSQDRGTGAGELFF. In DNA form, the CDR3 reads TGTGCCAGCAGCCAAGATCGCGGGACAGGGGCCGGGGAGCTGTTTTTT.

The rearrangement joins TRBV25-1 to TRBJ2-7; possible D gene TRBD1, 5 bases. The V end lost 5 bases, the J end lost 4 bases, and 12 bases lay between the germline ends. Germline CDR1 MGHDK, CDR2 SYGVNS. The CDR3 loop spans 13 amino acids. The CDR3 DNA reads TGTGCCAGCAGTAGGGGCAGGGAATACGAGCAGTACTTC. It is translated as CASSRGREYEQYF.

The chain employs TRBV5-1 and TRBJ2-5; a possible D gene is TRBD1 (6 bases). V was pared by 3 bases and J by 2 bases, with 14 bases between. In germline, CDR1 is SGHRS, CDR2 YFSETQ. The CDR3 is 15 residues long. The chain's CDR3 is CASSSPDRTQETQYF. In DNA, the CDR3 is TGCGCCAGCAGCTCTCCCGACAGGACACAAGAGACCCAGTACTTC.